Here is one T cell receptor (beta chain) with its context. Its antigen is not known. 13 Jbeta primers and 60 Vbeta primers were used for the PCR. Clones were sequenced by immunoSEQ multiplex PCR, and TCRdb holds only the in-frame ones, with some missing. Of 200,000 to 300,000 clones listed, approximately 84% are singletons. This specimen comes from a study of cytomegalovirus exposure and HLA in healthy donors. Overall study findings and caveats: In a later analysis, at a false discovery rate of 0.05, approximately 16,000 TCR beta sequences matched HLA alleles.

Per germline, CDR1 SGHNT and CDR2 YYREEE (reference sequence). After removal of 4 bases from V and 7 bases from J, the junction contained 11 bases not matched to a gene. The CDR3 runs to 15 residues. This sequence originates from a girl aged 2-9 years in good health and CMV-seronegative. The sequenced sample was PBMCs. V is TRBV5-4 and J is TRBJ1-2, with TRBD1 identical over 9 bases. The CDR3, as DNA: TGTGCCAGCAGCGACCCGGACAGGGGCGCGGGTGGCTACACCTTC. Amino acid sequence: CASSDPDRGAGGYTF.